This entry lists 23 T cell receptor beta chains sequenced from one sample in a study of shared clonotypes between healthy human individuals. Terminally differentiated effector memory CD45RA+ cells were excluded by CCR7 positive selection of CD45RO-negative cells. Assay: immunoSEQ multiplex PCR; the TCRdb copy retains only in-frame clones and omits some. The data hold approximately 1.9 million clones, with about 94% observed a single time. Sequences were obtained from naive CD8+ T cells from PBMCs. The receptors were gathered from a man between 18 and 35 years old in good health. Some clones in this sample may be carry-over from other donors' samples.

The J gene is TRBJ2-7, the V gene TRBV7-9; TRBD1 might be the D (6 bases). Trimming left V 5 bases short and J 9 bases short, with 14 bases between. The CDR3 length is 12 residues. CDR1 SEHNR and CDR2 FQNEAQ come from the germline V gene (reference sequence). The CDR3 DNA reads TGTGCCAGCAGCGCGGACAGACGGGTGCAGTACTTC. Amino acids: CASSADRRVQYF.

The chain has TRBV29-1 and TRBJ1-1; 7 bases match TRBD1. V lost 5 bases, J lost 2 bases, and 5 bases stayed unmatched. The CDR3 covers 13 residues. Looked up from germline, CDR1 is SQVTM and CDR2 is ANQGSEA. CDR3 protein: CSVLGTVNTEAFF. The CDR3 DNA reads as TGCAGCGTTCTTGGGACAGTCAACACTGAAGCTTTCTTT.

J is TRBJ1-2 and V is TRBV7-9; no firm D call. There are 13 residues in the CDR3. Trimming took off 2 bases at V and 4 bases at J, with 8 bases between the two ends. Germline V gene data show CDR1 as SEHNR and CDR2 as FQNEAQ (reference sequence). Here the CDR3 DNA reads TGTGCCAGCAGCTTAAGCAATTTCTATGGCTACACCTTC. As protein: CASSLSNFYGYTF.

The chain links TRBV27 to TRBJ2-5; no definite D call. The CDR3 extends over 13 amino acids. Trimming removed 6 bases at V and 2 bases at J, with 10 bases between. The germline V gene encodes CDR1 MNHEY and CDR2 SMNVEV (reference sequence). The CDR3 nucleotides read TGTGCCAGCAGGAGTTTTATGCAAGAGACCCAGTACTTC. This gives the protein CASRSFMQETQYF.

Comments on this clone: This CDR3 is also generated by other DNA sequences in the sample. The CDR3 nucleotides are TGTGCCAGCAGTTACGCCGAGAACACTGAAGCTTTCTTT. Protein product: CASSYAENTEAFF. The V gene is TRBV6-5, the J gene TRBJ1-1, with no clear D. V was clipped by 2 bases and J by 1 base, with 5 bases between them. The CDR3 extends over 13 amino acids. Germline V gives CDR1 MNHEY, CDR2 SVGAGI.

This chain connects TRBV9 to TRBJ1-2; D perhaps matches TRBD1 (5 bases). V lost 3 bases to trimming and J lost 2 bases, with 20 bases between them. This CDR3 contains 17 residues. Germline CDR1 SGDLS, CDR2 YYNGEE. The CDR3 DNA follows: TGTGCCAGCAGCGCTCATTACCGGGGCAGTCAAAACTATGGCTACACCTTC. Translation gives CASSAHYRGSQNYGYTF.

The V call is TRBV19, the J call TRBJ2-7, with 10 nucleotides matching TRBD1. There are 15 residues in the CDR3. Germline CDR1 and CDR2: LNHDA and SQIVND (reference sequence). J gave up 2 bases and V 5 bases, and 6 bases lay outside the gene matches. This chain's CDR3 is CASSPGQGSPYEQYF. The CDR3 DNA reads TGTGCCAGTAGTCCGGGACAGGGGTCCCCCTACGAGCAGTACTTC.

The V and J genes are TRBV7-9 and TRBJ2-2, with TRBD2 matching over 7 bases. Germline CDR1 and CDR2: SEHNR and FQNEAQ (reference sequence). This CDR3 is built from 15 residues. With 7 bases clipped from V and 3 bases from J, the junction kept 8 bases outside the gene matches. CDR3 residues: CASNAGTTYTGELFF. The CDR3 nucleotides read TGTGCCAGCAACGCCGGGACTACGTACACCGGGGAGCTGTTTTTT.

The rearrangement uses TRBV7-8 and TRBJ2-7, with TRBD1 identical over 8 bases. Losses at the gene ends were 5 bases for V and 5 bases for J; bases not matched to a gene: 11. CDR1 and CDR2 (germline): SGHVS, FQNEAQ. The CDR3 is 15 amino acids. CDR3 nucleotides: TGTGCCAGCAGCCCACCGGGCAGGGGGCTCCACGAGCAGTACTTC. The encoded protein is CASSPPGRGLHEQYF.

The chain links TRBV27 to TRBJ2-7, with a possible D match to TRBD2 (7 bases). Germline V gene lookup returns CDR1 MNHEY and CDR2 SMNVEV (reference sequence). V gave up 5 bases and J gave up 7 bases, with 18 bases separating them. The CDR3 loop spans 14 amino acids. The DNA of the CDR3 is TGTGCCAGCAGTCCTAGGGGGGGTGGGGGTGAGCAGTACTTC. It specifies CASSPRGGGGEQYF.

The J gene is TRBJ2-1, the V gene TRBV27; TRBD1 or TRBD2 may be the D gene (6 bases each). V was shortened by 8 bases and J by 7 bases, with 21 bases between the two germline ends. CDR3 size: 15 residues. Germline CDR1 reads MNHEY; CDR2 reads SMNVEV (reference sequence). The CDR3 reads CASGRVGGAGNEQFF. The CDR3 DNA reads as TGTGCCAGCGGGCGCGTGGGGGGCGCGGGGAATGAGCAGTTCTTC.

This chain links TRBV25-1 with TRBJ1-3; 7 positions match TRBD1. CDR3 length: 16 amino acids. V lost 4 bases, J lost 1 base, and 7 bases stayed unmatched. Per the germline V gene, CDR1 is MGHDK and CDR2 is SYGVNS. CDR3 nucleotides: TGTGCCAGCAGTGGAAACAGGGGTAATTCTGGAAACACCATATATTTT. Its protein is CASSGNRGNSGNTIYF. The whole variable domain, remainder taken from reference TRBV25-1 and TRBJ1-3, is EADIYQTPRYLVIGTGKKITLECSQTMGHDKMYWYQQDPGMELHLIHYSYGVNSTEKGDLSSESTVSRIRTEHFPLTLESARPSHTSQYLCASSGNRGNSGNTIYFGEGSWLTVV.

The chain is built from TRBV4-2 and TRBJ1-4; no clear D gene. Germline CDR1 and CDR2: LGHNA and YNFKEQ. The V and J ends lost 0 bases and 6 bases respectively, with 14 bases between them. The CDR3 covers 16 residues. The CDR3 DNA reads TGTGCCAGCAGCCAAGATGGTAGGGCACGCGATGAAAAACTGTTTTTT. It is translated as CASSQDGRARDEKLFF.

This chain connects TRBV10-1 to TRBJ2-2; TRBD2 matches 9 bases. The length of the CDR3 is 19 residues. V lost 3 bases, J lost 4 bases, and 15 bases stayed unmatched. The germline gives CDR1 WNHNN, CDR2 SYGVQD (reference sequence). The CDR3 DNA is TGCGCCAGCAGTGAACCCGGGACTAGCCGGGATGAACGCACCGGGGAGCTGTTTTTT. This encodes CASSEPGTSRDERTGELFF.

The chain joins TRBV10-3 to TRBJ1-1; TRBD1 matches 7 bases. The CDR3 is 15 residues long. Unmatched junction bases numbered 5, after V lost 4 bases and J lost 0 bases. Germline loops: CDR1 ENHRY, CDR2 SYGVKD. The CDR3 nucleotides read TGTGCCATCAGTGTCGGCCAGGGGGTGAACACTGAAGCTTTCTTT. This gives the protein CAISVGQGVNTEAFF.

The chain employs TRBV4-2 and TRBJ2-7; 12 positions agree with TRBD2. V lost 5 bases, J lost 1 base, and 3 bases stayed unmatched. The length of the CDR3 is 15 residues. Per germline, CDR1 LGHNA and CDR2 YNFKEQ. The CDR3 nucleotides are TGTGCCAGCAGCACGACTAGCGGGAGATCCTACGAGCAGTACTTC. It specifies CASSTTSGRSYEQYF.

The chain employs TRBV7-9 and TRBJ2-1; TRBD2 agrees at 11 bases. This CDR3 spans 17 amino acids. J was trimmed by 9 bases and V by 4 bases; bases with no gene match: 14. The V gene's germline CDR1 is SEHNR and CDR2 FQNEAQ (reference sequence). The chain's CDR3 is CASSSTGTSGPPSEQFF. CDR3 in DNA: TGTGCCAGCAGCTCAACTGGGACTAGCGGTCCTCCTAGTGAGCAGTTCTTC.

The chain links TRBV27 to TRBJ2-7; a weak D match, TRBD1 (6 bases). Germline lookup yields CDR1 MNHEY and CDR2 SMNVEV (reference sequence). Trimming removed 0 bases from V and 3 bases from J, with 12 bases in between. This CDR3 is built from 15 residues. The CDR3 nucleotides read TGTGCCAGCAGTTTATCGAGGGACACCCGCTACGAGCAGTACTTC. This translates into CASSLSRDTRYEQYF.

The chain joins TRBV19 to TRBJ2-7; no clear D. In germline, CDR1 is LNHDA, CDR2 SQIVND (reference sequence). The CDR3 runs 14 residues. Trimming cost V 7 bases and J 2 bases, with 15 bases left between them. The CDR3 spells CASNRNGPPYEQYF. The CDR3 nucleotides read TGTGCCAGTAACCGAAATGGTCCCCCCTACGAGCAGTACTTC. The full variable domain, in which reference TRBV19 and TRBJ2-7 provide the parts outside the CDR3, is DGGITQSPKYLFRKEGQNVTLSCEQNLNHDAMYWYRQDPGQGLRLIYYSQIVNDFQKGDIAEGYSVSREKKESFPLTVTSAQKNPTAFYLCASNRNGPPYEQYFGPGTRLTVT.

The genes are TRBV7-9 and TRBJ2-2; possible D gene TRBD1, 5 bases. This CDR3 is 14 amino acids long. Trimming pared 6 bases from V and 3 bases from J, leaving 11 bases between. CDR1 is SEHNR and CDR2 is FQNEAQ in the germline V gene (reference sequence). In DNA form, the CDR3 reads TGTGCCAGCAGTACGACAGCAGACACCGGGGAGCTGTTTTTT. It encodes CASSTTADTGELFF. The whole variable domain, filled in from reference TRBV7-9 and TRBJ2-2, reads DTGVSQNPRHKITKRGQNVTFRCDPISEHNRLYWYRQTLGQGPEFLTYFQNEAQLEKSRLLSDRFSAERPKGSFSTLEIQRTEQGDSAMYLCASSTTADTGELFFGEGSRLTVL.

The V gene is TRBV4-1, the J gene TRBJ2-1; no reliable D call. From germline, CDR1 is MGHRA and CDR2 YSYEKL. The CDR3 has 14 amino acids. V gave up 1 base and J gave up 4 bases, with 8 bases separating them. The CDR3 sequence: CASSQATQYNEQFF. CDR3 DNA: TGCGCCAGCAGCCAAGCAACCCAGTACAATGAGCAGTTCTTC.

The V call is TRBV11-2, the J call TRBJ1-1; tentative D call: TRBD1 (5 bases). Germline lookup yields CDR1 SGHAT and CDR2 FQNNGV. This CDR3 contains 13 residues. Trimming stripped 5 bases from V and 1 base from J, with 8 bases between. In DNA, the CDR3 is TGTGCCAGCAGCCGAGGGGCGAACACTGAAGCTTTCTTT. Amino acid sequence: CASSRGANTEAFF.

CDR3 sequence: CASSLGKPGFNNEQFF. The CDR3 DNA reads TGTGCCAGCAGTTTAGGTAAACCGGGATTCAACAATGAGCAGTTCTTC. This rearrangement joins TRBV27 to TRBJ2-1; D possibly corresponds to TRBD2 (5 bases). V lost 2 bases, J lost 5 bases, and 16 bases lay in between. The germline V gene has CDR1 MNHEY and CDR2 SMNVEV (reference sequence). This CDR3 is 16 amino acids long.